These T cell receptor beta chains were read from a single sample in a study of cytomegalovirus exposure and HLA in healthy donors. Sequencing used immunoSEQ multiplex PCR; TCRdb keeps in-frame clones, though not all of them. The table shows some 140,000 clones, with 60% to 80% occurring only once. The specimen was PBMCs. The receptors shown here come from a man aged 30-40 years in good health and CMV-seropositive. Each CDR3 is given with its conserved first and last residue. Fields, in order: clone size, V gene, CDR3 length, J gene, D gene, CDR3 DNA, CDR3 protein. D genes are given only for firm matches. Clone size, where shown, is once, few, many, or a class for clones that have expanded.

>few|TRBV15|17|TRBJ2-2|.
TGTGCCACCAGCAGAGTTCGGGGGGCTACGAACACCGGGGAGCTGTTTTTT
CATSRVRGATNTGELFF
>.|TRBV28|15|TRBJ2-7|TRBD1
TGTGCCAGCAGTATGACAGGGGAAATGAGGGCCGAGCAGTACTTC
CASSMTGEMRAEQYF
>.|TRBV15|14|TRBJ1-4|.
TGTGCCACCAGCAGAGGAGCAACTAATGAAAAACTGTTTTTT
CATSRGATNEKLFF
>.|TRBV18|15|TRBJ1-1|.
TGTGCCAGCTCATCCAAAACAACGGGGAACACTGAAGCTTCCTTT
CASSSKTTGNTEASF
>.|TRBV5-1|13|TRBJ2-1|.
TGCGCCAGCAGCTTTGGGCTATACGATGAGCAGTTCTTC
CASSFGLYDEQFF
>.|TRBV4-2|16|TRBJ2-1|TRBD1
TGTGCCAGCAGCCTACGACAGGGGGGCATCTACAATGAGCAGTTCTTC
CASSLRQGGIYNEQFF
>few|TRBV27|15|TRBJ2-7|TRBD1
TGTGCCAGCAGTTTAAGGGGACAGGGGACGGGCGAGCAGTACTTC
CASSLRGQGTGEQYF
>.|TRBV6-1|15|TRBJ1-4|.
TGTGCCAGCAGCCGAGAGGCAGGGTCTAATGAAAAACTGTTTTTT
CASSREAGSNEKLFF
>.|TRBV4-1|15|TRBJ2-2|.
TGCGCCAGCAGCCAAGTTCCTGAGAGCACCGGGGAGCTGTTTTTT
CASSQVPESTGELFF
>.|TRBV12-2|20|TRBJ1-5|.
TGTGCAAGTCGCTTAGCCTTTCTGAAGGGACAGGACTTCTCCAATCAGCCCCAGCATTTT
CASRLAFLKGQDFSNQPQHF
>.|TRBV7-9|15|TRBJ2-3|.
TGTGCCAGCAGCTTGGACAGCTACACCACAGATACGCAGTATTTT
CASSLDSYTTDTQYF
>.|TRBV28|14|TRBJ2-7|.
TGTGCCAGCAGTTTATCAGGGTGGGCCCACGAGCAGTACTTC
CASSLSGWAHEQYF
>.|TRBV11-2|15|TRBJ2-7|.
TGTGCCAGCAGCTTAGAATGGGGCCTAAACTACGAGCAGTACTTC
CASSLEWGLNYEQYF
>.|TRBV10-3|15|TRBJ2-5|TRBD1
TGTGCCATCAGTGAGACAGGGGCCCCCGGTGAGACCCAGTACTTC
CAISETGAPGETQYF
>.|TRBV27|16|TRBJ2-1|TRBD2
TGTGCCAGCAGTCCTGGACTAGCGGCCAACCTAAGAGAGCAGTTCTTC
CASSPGLAANLREQFF
>.|TRBV6-5|15|TRBJ1-3|TRBD1
TGTGCCAGCAGCCCGGACAGGAATACTGGAAACACCATATATTTT
CASSPDRNTGNTIYF
>.|TRBV4-2|18|TRBJ2-7|TRBD2
TGTGCCAGCAGCCAAGATGTTAGCGGGAGGGAGATCTCCTACGAGCAGTACTTC
CASSQDVSGREISYEQYF
>few|TRBV5-6|12|TRBJ1-3|.
TGTGCCAGTGGCCCCTCTGGAAACACCATATATTTT
CASGPSGNTIYF
>once|TRBV4-1|14|TRBJ1-1|.
TGCGCCAGCAGCCAATGGGCAGCGAACACTGAAGCTTTCTTT
CASSQWAANTEAFF
>.|TRBV28|22|TRBJ2-3|.
TGTGCCAGCAGTCCCGCCCTGTGGGGGCTTATTTTCAGTGTAAATAGCACAGATACGCAGTATTTT
CASSPALWGLIFSVNSTDTQYF
>.|TRBV11-2|15|TRBJ2-7|TRBD1
TGTGCCAGCAGCGCGAGGACAGGGGGCTACGACGAGCAGTACTTC
CASSARTGGYDEQYF
>.|TRBV10-2|15|TRBJ1-6|.
TGCGCCAGCAGTCGCCAGGGGCAAGGGGGTTCACCCCTCCACTTT
CASSRQGQGGSPLHF
>.|TRBV9|14|TRBJ2-3|TRBD1
TGTGCCAGCGGCGCCACGACAGGGGGCAATACGCAGTATTTT
CASGATTGGNTQYF
>.|TRBV9|17|TRBJ1-2|TRBD1
TGTGCCAGCAGCGTAGGAGGGGCAGGGGGCAGGAGCTATGGCTACACCTTC
CASSVGGAGGRSYGYTF
>once|TRBV6-5|13|TRBJ2-5|.
TGTGCCAGCAGTTCGTCGGGGTCAGAGACCCAGTACTTC
CASSSSGSETQYF
>.|TRBV19|13|TRBJ2-1|TRBD2
TGTGCCAGTAGTATTAGCGGGGCTAATGAGCAGTTCTTC
CASSISGANEQFF
>.|TRBV4-2|15|TRBJ2-7|.
TGTGCCAGCAGCCAATACGTGAAAACTACCTACGAGCAGTACTTC
CASSQYVKTTYEQYF
>.|TRBV27|15|TRBJ1-1|TRBD1
TGTGCCAGCAGCTATGGGGACAGGGAAAGCACTGAAGCTTTCTTT
CASSYGDRESTEAFF
>.|TRBV6-1|14|TRBJ2-7|.
TGTGCCAGCAAGGCGGCGGCTGGACTCTACGAGCAGTACTTC
CASKAAAGLYEQYF
>.|TRBV7-9|16|TRBJ2-2|TRBD2
TGTGCCAGCAGCTTTCGGACTAGCGGGGCAACCGGGGAGCTGTTTTTT
CASSFRTSGATGELFF
>.|TRBV7-8|14|TRBJ1-1|.
TGTGCCAGCAGCCAGACAGGTCATAACACTGAAGCTTTCTTT
CASSQTGHNTEAFF
>.|TRBV28|16|TRBJ2-2|.
TGTGCCAGCAGTTCCCCCCGGGAAGCGAACACCGGGGAGCTGTTTTTT
CASSSPREANTGELFF
>.|TRBV4-2|15|TRBJ2-3|.
TGTGCCAGCAGGACAACTAGCCGAGGCACAGATACGCAGTATTTT
CASRTTSRGTDTQYF
>.|TRBV5-5|16|TRBJ2-2|.
TGTGCCAGCAGCTTGGGACCACAAGCGCTTCCCGGGGAGCTGTTTTTT
CASSLGPQALPGELFF
>.|TRBV7-9|17|TRBJ2-5|.
TGTGCCAGCAGCTTAGGGCAGGGCAGACAGTACCAAGAGACCCAGTACTTC
CASSLGQGRQYQETQYF